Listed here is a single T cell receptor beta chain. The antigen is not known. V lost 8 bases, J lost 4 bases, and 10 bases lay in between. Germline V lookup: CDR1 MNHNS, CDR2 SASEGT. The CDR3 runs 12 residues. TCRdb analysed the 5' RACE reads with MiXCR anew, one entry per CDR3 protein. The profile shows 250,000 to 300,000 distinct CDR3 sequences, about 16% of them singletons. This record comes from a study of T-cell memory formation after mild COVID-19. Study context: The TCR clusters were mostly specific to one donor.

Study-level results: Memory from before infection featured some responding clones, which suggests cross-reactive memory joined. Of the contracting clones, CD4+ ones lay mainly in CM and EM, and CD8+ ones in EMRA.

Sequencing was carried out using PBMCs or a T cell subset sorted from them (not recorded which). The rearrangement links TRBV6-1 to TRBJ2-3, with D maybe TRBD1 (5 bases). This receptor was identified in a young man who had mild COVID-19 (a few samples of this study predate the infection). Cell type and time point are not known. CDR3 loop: CASGAGSDTQYF. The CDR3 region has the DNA TGTGCCAGCGGGGCAGGGTCAGATACGCAGTATTTT.